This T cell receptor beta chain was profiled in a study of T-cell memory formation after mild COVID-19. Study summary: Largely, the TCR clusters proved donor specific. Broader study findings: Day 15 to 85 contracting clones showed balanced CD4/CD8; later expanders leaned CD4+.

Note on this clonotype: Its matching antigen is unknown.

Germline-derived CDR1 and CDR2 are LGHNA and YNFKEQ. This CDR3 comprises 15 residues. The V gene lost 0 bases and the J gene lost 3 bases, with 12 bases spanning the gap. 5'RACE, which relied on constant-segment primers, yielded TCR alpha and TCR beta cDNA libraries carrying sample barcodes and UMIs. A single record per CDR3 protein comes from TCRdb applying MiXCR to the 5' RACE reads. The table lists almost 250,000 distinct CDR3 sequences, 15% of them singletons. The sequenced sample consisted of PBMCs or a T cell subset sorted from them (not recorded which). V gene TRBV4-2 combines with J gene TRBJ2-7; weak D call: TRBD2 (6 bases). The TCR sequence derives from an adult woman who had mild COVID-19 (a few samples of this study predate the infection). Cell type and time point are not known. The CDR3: CASSQDRAGFYEQYF. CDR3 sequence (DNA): TGTGCCAGCAGCCAAGATAGGGCGGGATTCTACGAGCAGTACTTC.